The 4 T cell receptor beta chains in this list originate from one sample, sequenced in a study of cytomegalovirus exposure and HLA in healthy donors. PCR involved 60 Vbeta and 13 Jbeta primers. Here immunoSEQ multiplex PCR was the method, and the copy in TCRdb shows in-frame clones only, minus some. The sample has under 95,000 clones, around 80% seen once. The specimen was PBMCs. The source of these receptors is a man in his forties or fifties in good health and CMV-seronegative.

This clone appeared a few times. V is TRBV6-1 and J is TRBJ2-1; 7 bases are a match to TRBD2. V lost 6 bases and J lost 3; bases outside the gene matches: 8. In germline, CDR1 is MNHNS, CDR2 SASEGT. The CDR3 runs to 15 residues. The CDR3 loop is CASSKSGIYYNEQFF. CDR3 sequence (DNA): TGTGCCAGCAGCAAGAGCGGGATATACTACAATGAGCAGTTCTTC.

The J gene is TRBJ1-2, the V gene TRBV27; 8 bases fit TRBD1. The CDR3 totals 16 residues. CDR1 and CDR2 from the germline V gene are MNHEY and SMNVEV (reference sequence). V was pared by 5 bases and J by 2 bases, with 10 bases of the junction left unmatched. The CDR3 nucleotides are TGTGCCAGCAGTCCCCGGGACAGGAGGGAGAACTATGGCTACACCTTC. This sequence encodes CASSPRDRRENYGYTF.

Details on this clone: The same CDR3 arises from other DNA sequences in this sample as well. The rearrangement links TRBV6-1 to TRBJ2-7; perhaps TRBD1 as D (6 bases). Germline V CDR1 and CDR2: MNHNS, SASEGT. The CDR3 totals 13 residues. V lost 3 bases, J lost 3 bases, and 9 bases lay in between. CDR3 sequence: CASSDGGGYEQYF. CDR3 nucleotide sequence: TGTGCCAGCAGTGATGGGGGCGGCTACGAGCAGTACTTC.

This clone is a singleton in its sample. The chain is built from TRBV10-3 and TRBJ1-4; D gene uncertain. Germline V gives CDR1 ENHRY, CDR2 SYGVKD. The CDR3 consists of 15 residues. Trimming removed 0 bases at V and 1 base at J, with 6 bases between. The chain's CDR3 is CAISESRRTNEKLFF. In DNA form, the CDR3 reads TGTGCCATCAGTGAGTCTCGCAGAACTAATGAAAAACTGTTTTTT.